This T cell receptor beta chain is from a study of cytomegalovirus exposure and HLA in healthy donors (dated by TCRdb to 2016 to 2017). With respect to the entire study: According to an earlier analysis of several hundred of the donors, about 190 million T cells yielded 117 million unique TCR beta sequences and about 300 Gb of sequence data. A later analysis re-examined previously published TCR beta repertoires from several hundred donors and added high-resolution HLA genotyping to investigate patterns of TCR occurrence. A later genetic analysis used genome-wide SNP genotypes for about three fifths of the 666 donors, treating that subset as a discovery cohort. The number of donors typed differed by locus, with about 629-640 for A, B, C, DRB1 and DQB1, around 500 for DQA1, approximately 570 for DPA1, and 450 to 480 for DPB1. Among roughly 400 genotyped donors of the cohort, an average of around 250,000 unique TCR beta nucleotide sequences was sequenced per donor, of which approximately 19% were non-productive. High-throughput TCR immunosequencing, statistical association of individual TCRs with disease status, and machine learning were combined to predict cytomegalovirus infection status. Along with the roughly 670-subject first cohort, a separate validation cohort of over a hundred different subjects was used. The genetic ancestry cluster associated with self-reported Caucasian donors included around four fifths of the roughly 380 genotyped donors. Alongside the repertoire data, information on donor age, sex, ethnicity and CMV serostatus was compiled. Using immunosequencing, the study profiled T cell repertoires from about 610 subjects and related those repertoires to cytomegalovirus serostatus. HLA typing covered class I and class II loci at four-digit resolution. Every repertoire in the discovery cohort had been generated on one and the same sequencing platform. The study aimed to test whether cataloging public T cell receptors could reveal signatures of past pathogen exposure. In an earlier analysis of roughly 600 of the donors, high-throughput TCR beta sequencing was used to judge whether each TCR beta V gene segment behaved as functional or pseudogenic. An early release that covered 500 to 800 HLA-typed donors contained about 290 gigabases of sequencing data and 75 million to 100 million unique TCR sequences. Rather than drawing on any new phenotypic data, the later analysis identified candidate immune exposures from TCR beta sequences and the way those sequences occurred across donors. Four or five DR-DQ haplotypes were handled as single units for association and clustering, since linkage in the cohort was strong.

On this clone itself: The specificity of this receptor is unknown. Base qualities are missing; no much larger clone stands one base away.

The cohort comprised 550 to 700 healthy bone marrow donors. At the time of sampling, every cohort member was nominally healthy, though immune exposures that went unrecorded were likely present. The donor was CMV seronegative and was included in the group of 352 seronegative cohort members. Each donor provided a peripheral blood sample, and peripheral blood mononuclear cells were used for TCR beta sequencing. The Qiagen DNeasy Blood Extraction Kit was used to extract genomic DNA from the blood cell samples. Broad study findings and their caveats: In a later analysis, most CMV-associated TCR beta chains were found to appear HLA-restricted, with HLA associations seemingly driven largely by CMV exposure. The study listed 150 to 200 TCR beta chains as associated with cytomegalovirus. In a later analysis, 15,000 to 20,000 TCR beta sequences were associated with specific HLA alleles at a false discovery rate of 0.05. In a later analysis, HLA-associated TCR beta chains showed more clonal expansion and lower generation probabilities than non-associated chains that were equally common. The only immune exposure information available for the cohort was CMV serostatus. The authors suggested that the approach could potentially be generalized to other disease states and immunological phenotypes. Sequencing depth was assumed to be roughly uniform across donors in the presence/absence analyses, though that assumption may not hold. In a later genetic analysis, a missense DCLRE1C variant was associated with V-gene and J-gene trimming of TCR beta chains, and the association was replicated in an independent cohort. The sequencing pipeline was judged likely to have produced a cluster of highly shared sequence variants as a technical artifact. Broadly in line with IMGT annotations, most TCR beta V segments showed up in productive rearrangements about 90% or about 30% of the time in an earlier analysis of 450 to 750 of the donors. The classifier was reported to diagnose cytomegalovirus status with high specificity and sensitivity in both the original cohort and the validation cohort. According to a later analysis, TCR association rates differed among HLA loci, with DRB1 alleles showing the most associated TCRs and HLA-C alleles showing the fewest. Only TCR beta chains were sequenced in this cohort, and the absence of alpha or paired-chain data limited detectable features. A further reported finding was that TCR beta sequences accurately predicted the HLA-A and HLA-B alleles for most subjects in the first cohort. According to a later analysis, parvovirus B19, influenza, CMV and Epstein-Barr virus appeared linked to several top co-occurrence clusters. Because counts were too low, seventeen rarely observed V segments, including chromosome 9 orphons, were excluded from the earlier analysis of around 640 of the donors. Because HLA typing was unavailable for some donors at each locus, only the typed subset was used in association tests. Strong co-occurrence of HLA alleles, especially DR and DQ, made assigning TCR associations to individual alleles difficult. In vitro tests confirmed that a few of the cytomegalovirus-associated TCR beta chains recognize cytomegalovirus antigens. Correlated functional status among segregating V segments might be attributable to linkage disequilibrium, but an unknown experimental factor could not be ruled out. Compared with the roughly 700-donor mean, donors in an Asian-associated ancestry cluster had fewer N-insertions in productive TCRs, according to a later genetic analysis. Most TCR sequences were observed very rarely across donors, whereas some public TCRs were present in many individuals.

The method behind the library was the immunoSEQ multiplex PCR assay. For the multiplex PCR, a mixture combining 60 forward primers for TCR Vbeta segments and 13 reverse primers for TCR Jbeta segments was used. The CDR3 region of rearranged TCR beta genes was amplified from genomic DNA with a multiplex PCR assay. The Illumina HiSeq System was used to sequence the amplified TCR beta libraries as 87-base-pair reads. The paper's processing steps were these. Across the 600 to 700 repertoires, a later analysis counted tens of millions of unique TCR beta chains, roughly 11 million of which were shared by at least two donors. A nearest-neighbor algorithm error-corrected the raw reads and collapsed the reads into unique sequences, merging closely related sequences to remove PCR and sequencing errors. Alignment of CDR3 sequences to IMGT reference sequences was used to assign V, D and J gene segments. For a sequence to be retained, a match of at least six nucleotides was required to both a V gene segment and a J gene segment. A rearrangement counted as productive if the CDR3 had no stop codons and remained in frame with V and J, and every other rearrangement counted as non-productive. Following IMGT convention, CDR3 was defined as the stretch from the second conserved V-encoded cysteine up to the conserved J-encoded phenylalanine. Sequences without an unambiguous match to a single V gene segment were excluded from the earlier analysis of 500 to 700 of the donors. In an earlier analysis of about 590 of the donors, a V segment was called functional when productive rearrangements were above 56.7%, and segregating when the standard deviation between donors exceeded 5%. A statistical classification framework was built for diagnosing cytomegalovirus status from the catalog of TCR beta chain sequences. In a later analysis, TCR nucleotide sequences were compared against IMGT/GENE-DB human TR gene sequences so that V and J genes could be assigned. A later analysis assigned CDR3 sequences and most-parsimonious VDJ recombination scenarios with the TCRdist pipeline. In a later analysis, each TCR beta chain was defined by its CDR3 amino acid sequence together with its V-gene family, and reads without a unique V-gene family were excluded. As a way to deal with suspected cross-contamination and a sequencing artifact, a later analysis dropped 500 to 700 nucleotide sequences that were highly shared and had low generation probability. For each public chain, a later analysis derived a clonal expansion index from normalized ranks of inferred template counts within each repertoire. A later analysis computed generation probabilities with a VDJ recombination model fitted to out-of-frame rearrangements, and checked the results against IGoR. In a later analysis, TCR-TCR, TCR-HLA and TCR-CMV co-occurrence was scored with hypergeometric tests, and a repertoire-size bias correction was applied to TCR pairs. A later analysis estimated false discovery rates by permuting HLA or CMV assignments 20 times. A later analysis grouped co-occurring TCRs with DBSCAN, adding TCRdist sequence similarity when clustering within HLA-allele-positive subsets. Repertoires with fewer than 30,000 or more than 120,000 public chains, plus five repertoires with anomalous nucleotide sharing, were excluded from co-occurrence clustering. Not all clones reach the TCRdb copy of this immuneACCESS table, which keeps in-frame sequences only. Checked studies attribute under half of the gap to unresolved V genes and leave the rest unexplained. That table is the source of V, J and clone size, and D and trimming were worked out from the DNA. For this sample there are around 180,000 clones; roughly 86% appear just once. The ten largest make up 1.5% to 2% of the sample.

Sequenced: PBMCs. The sequence was collected from a woman under 30 in good health and CMV-seronegative.

The DNA reads TGTGCCAGCAGCCTTGGACTAGCCCCAGATACGCAGTATTTT. Its protein reads: CASSLGLAPDTQYF. The rearranged segments are TRBV28 and TRBJ2-3; TRBD2 aligns with 8 central bases. CDR1 is given as MDHEN and CDR2 as SYDVKM, both from the germline V gene. The CDR3, cysteine through phenylalanine, is 14 amino acids long. Just CDR3 DNA is preserved here, 42 bases in frame from base 1. V trim: 6 bases; J trim: 4 bases; unmatched bases: 6.